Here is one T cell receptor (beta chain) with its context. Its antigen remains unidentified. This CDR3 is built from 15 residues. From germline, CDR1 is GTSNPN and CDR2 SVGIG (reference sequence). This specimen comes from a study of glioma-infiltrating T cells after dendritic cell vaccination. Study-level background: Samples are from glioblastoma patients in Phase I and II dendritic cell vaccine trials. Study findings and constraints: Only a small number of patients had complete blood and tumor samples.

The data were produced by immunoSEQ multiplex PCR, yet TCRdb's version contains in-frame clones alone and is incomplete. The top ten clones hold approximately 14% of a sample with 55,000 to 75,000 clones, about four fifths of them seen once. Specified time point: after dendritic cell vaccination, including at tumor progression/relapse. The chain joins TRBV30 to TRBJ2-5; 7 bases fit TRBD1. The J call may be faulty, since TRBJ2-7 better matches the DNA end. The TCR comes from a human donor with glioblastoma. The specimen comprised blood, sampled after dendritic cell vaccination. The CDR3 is CAWSPHSTGWHEQYF. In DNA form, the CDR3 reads TGTGCCTGGAGTCCCCACTCGACAGGGTGGCACGAGCAGTACTTC.